Presented here are 15 T cell receptor beta chains from one specimen sequenced in a study of cytomegalovirus exposure and HLA in healthy donors. The study ran its PCR with 60 Vbeta and 13 Jbeta primers. The table came from immunoSEQ multiplex PCR; TCRdb's copy has only in-frame clones and leaves some out. Seen in this sample are roughly 100,000 clones; the ten most common clones hold 15%. Specimen: PBMCs. These receptors were taken from a man in his fifties or sixties in good health and CMV-seropositive.

The J gene is TRBJ2-1, the V gene TRBV7-9, with 13 bases fitting TRBD2. V lost 5 bases, J lost 9 bases, and 13 bases stayed unmatched. There are 17 residues in the CDR3. Germline loops: CDR1 SEHNR, CDR2 FQNEAQ (reference sequence). The CDR3 region has the DNA TGTGCCAGCAGCCATGGCATCGGACTAGCGGGAGAATTTGAGCAGTTCTTC. Its protein is CASSHGIGLAGEFEQFF.

The chain combines TRBV19 with TRBJ2-7, with TRBD2 identical over 9 bases. With 9 bases clipped from V and 5 bases from J, the junction kept 11 bases outside the gene matches. CDR3 length: 14 amino acids. The germline V gene has CDR1 LNHDA and CDR2 SQIVND (reference sequence). CDR3 DNA sequence: TGTGCCAGCTTTGAGCGGGGGGCGTCGCACGAGCAGTACGTC. This sequence encodes CASFERGASHEQYV.

The chain joins TRBV28 to TRBJ1-1; D possibly corresponds to TRBD1 (5 bases). The CDR3 has 15 amino acids. Trimming pared 7 bases from V and 5 bases from J, leaving 20 bases between. Germline CDR1 and CDR2: MDHEN and SYDVKM. The CDR3 bases are TGTGCCAGCACCCCTCCCCTGGGGACTGGGACTGAAGCTTTCTTT. Its protein product is CASTPPLGTGTEAFF.

The chain recombines TRBV4-1 with TRBJ2-7, with TRBD1 as a possible D gene (6 bases). CDR1 and CDR2 (germline): MGHRA, YSYEKL. V was clipped by 4 bases and J by 2 bases, with 15 bases between them. The CDR3 sequence is 15 residues long. The CDR3 loop is CASSLGTIEPYEQYF. The CDR3 DNA sequence: TGCGCCAGCAGCCTCGGGACAATCGAGCCCTACGAGCAGTACTTC.

The chain couples TRBV6-5 to TRBJ2-2; TRBD2 matches at 7 bases. The germline V gene encodes CDR1 MNHEY and CDR2 SVGAGI. V lost 2 bases, J lost 5 bases, and 5 bases stayed unmatched. The CDR3 consists of 15 residues. DNA of the CDR3: TGTGCCAGCAGTTACGACGGGGGGTTGACCGGGGAGCTGTTTTTT. Protein sequence: CASSYDGGLTGELFF.

This rearrangement joins TRBV4-3 to TRBJ2-7; D uncertain. Germline CDR1 reads LGHNA; CDR2 reads YSLEER. CDR3 length: 15 amino acids. The V end lost 2 bases, the J end lost 0 bases, and 11 bases lay between the germline ends. CDR3 nucleotide sequence: TGCGCCAGCAGCCAAATACGCTTCGGCTCCTACGAGCAGTACTTC. This gives the protein CASSQIRFGSYEQYF.

The rearrangement uses TRBV5-1 and TRBJ2-5; 9 bases are shared with TRBD1. Germline V gene lookup returns CDR1 SGHRS and CDR2 YFSETQ. J lost 1 base, V lost 0 bases, and 4 bases had no gene match. The CDR3 spans 16 residues. CDR3 bases: TGCGCCAGCAGCTTGGTAGGGACAGGGACCCAAGAGACCCAGTACTTC. Protein product: CASSLVGTGTQETQYF.

The chain uses TRBV5-6 and TRBJ2-5; D is perhaps TRBD1 (6 bases). The assigned J gene may be wrong: the sequence end matches TRBJ2-7 better. Germline V gene data show CDR1 as SGHDT and CDR2 as YYEEEE. The CDR3 is 15 residues long. CDR3 nucleotides: TGTGCCAGCAGTCTTCTGAACAGGGCTTCCTACGAGCAGTACTTC. As protein: CASSLLNRASYEQYF.

The J gene is TRBJ1-2, the V gene TRBV5-6; D call uncertain. CDR1 is SGHDT and CDR2 is YYEEEE in the germline V gene. V lost 3 bases and J 4 bases, leaving 13 bases between the germline ends. CDR3 length equals 14 residues. The CDR3: CASSSEIEGYGYTF. The CDR3 nucleotides read TGTGCCAGCAGCTCTGAAATTGAGGGCTATGGCTACACCTTC. Full variable domain (missing parts from reference TRBV5-6 and TRBJ1-2): DAGVTQSPTHLIKTRGQQVTLRCSPKSGHDTVSWYQQALGQGPQFIFQYYEEEERQRGNFPDRFSGHQFPNYSSELNVNALLLGDSALYLCASSSEIEGYGYTFGSGTRLTVV.

The chain employs TRBV6-1 and TRBJ1-2; D ambiguous. Trimming took 6 bases from V and 8 from J, leaving 22 bases between them. The CDR3 length is 15 residues. CDR1 and CDR2 (germline): MNHNS, SASEGT. This CDR3 reads CASRGLAVAGYGYTF. CDR3 nucleotides: TGTGCCAGCAGAGGCCTAGCAGTCGCAGGCTACGGCTACACCTTC.

The chain has TRBV4-1 and TRBJ2-1; 7 nucleotides match TRBD1. The CDR3 has 15 residues. V trimming: 3 bases; J trimming: 7 bases; junction bases outside the gene matches: 9. The germline V gene encodes CDR1 MGHRA and CDR2 YSYEKL. CDR3 residues: CASSHDRATPNEQFF. CDR3 DNA sequence: TGCGCCAGCAGCCACGACAGGGCGACCCCGAATGAGCAGTTCTTC.

The chain couples TRBV5-1 to TRBJ1-2; 7 bases line up with TRBD1. Germline lookup yields CDR1 SGHRS and CDR2 YFSETQ. V gave up 0 bases and J gave up 4 bases; unmatched junction bases: 0. The CDR3 sequence is 13 residues long. The CDR3 DNA is TGCGCCAGCAGCTTGGGGACAGGCTATGGCTACACCTTC. Translating it yields CASSLGTGYGYTF.

The CDR3 loop reads CASSPGQGREQYF. The CDR3, as DNA: TGCGCCAGCAGCCCGGGACAGGGACGCGAGCAGTACTTC. The chain carries TRBV5-1 and TRBJ2-7, with TRBD1 matching 9 bases. Germline V CDR1 and CDR2: SGHRS, YFSETQ. The J segment lost 6 bases and the V segment lost 4 bases, leaving 5 bases of the junction unmatched. The CDR3 loop spans 13 amino acids.

The J gene is TRBJ2-5, the V gene TRBV7-9; a weak D match, TRBD2 (5 bases). This CDR3 contains 15 residues. V was cut by 3 bases and J by 3 bases, with 14 bases left in between. The germline gives CDR1 SEHNR, CDR2 FQNEAQ (reference sequence). In DNA, the CDR3 is TGTGCCAGCAGCTTTTGGTCTTTGGGAGAAGAGACCCAGTACTTC. Translating gives CASSFWSLGEETQYF.

The rearrangement links TRBV30 to TRBJ2-1; 9 positions agree with TRBD2. CDR1 GTSNPN and CDR2 SVGIG come from the germline V gene (reference sequence). The length of the CDR3 is 16 residues. With V trimmed by 5 bases and J by 8 bases, 16 bases remained unmatched. The CDR3 coding sequence is TGTGCCTGGGCGGGAAGGTATAGCGGGAGCGGAGATGAGCAGTTCTTC. This gives the protein CAWAGRYSGSGDEQFF.